These 24 T cell receptor beta chains were sequenced from one sample in a study of OX40 agonist ivuxolimab in advanced cancers. Sequencing was performed with immunoSEQ multiplex PCR; in TCRdb, only in-frame clones are kept and a portion is missing. This table has tens of thousands of clones, around 90% appearing once. The sample consisted of CD4+ or CD8+ T cells sorted from blood, taken in a trial of the OX40 agonist ivuxolimab. Every receptor here comes from an adult with an advanced solid tumor such as melanoma, head and neck, liver or kidney cancer.

As for this clone: Other DNA sequences of this sample code for an identical CDR3. The chain has TRBV2 and TRBJ2-5, with unresolved D. Germline V gene sequence: CDR1 SNHLY, CDR2 FYNNEI. CDR3 length: 12 amino acids. V was shortened by 4 bases and J by 2 bases, with 5 bases between the two germline ends. CDR3 protein: CASSASQETQYF. The CDR3 DNA reads TGTGCCAGCAGTGCTAGTCAAGAGACCCAGTACTTC. The full variable domain, rest sourced from reference TRBV2 and TRBJ2-5, is EPEVTQTPSHQVTQMGQEVILRCVPISNHLYFYWYRQILGQKVEFLVSFYNNEISEKSEIFDDQFSVERPDGSNFTLKIRSTKLEDSAMYFCASSASQETQYFGPGTRLLVL.

The chain couples TRBV30 to TRBJ1-1; tentatively, D is TRBD1 (6 bases). V was pared by 2 bases and J by 5 bases, with 18 bases between. Germline V gene lookup returns CDR1 GTSNPN and CDR2 SVGIG (reference sequence). The CDR3 totals 15 residues. CDR3 nucleotides: TGTGCCTGGAGTTCTCCGACAGGCAGGAGGACTGAAGCTTTCTTT. It codes for CAWSSPTGRRTEAFF.

The gene calls are TRBV28 and TRBJ1-5, with D possibly TRBD1 on 6 matching bases. This CDR3 region has 15 residues. Trimming shortened V by 8 bases and J by 3 bases, and 17 bases separated the two germline ends. Germline V gene lookup returns CDR1 MDHEN and CDR2 SYDVKM. The CDR3 spells CASLGAGAANQPQHF. CDR3 DNA: TGTGCCAGCTTGGGTGCAGGGGCGGCCAATCAGCCCCAGCATTTT.

This chain uses TRBV7-3 with TRBJ2-7, with D perhaps assigned TRBD1 or TRBD2 (5 bases each). The CDR3 has 13 residues. Trimming removed 0 bases from V and 6 bases from J, with 9 bases in between. In germline, CDR1 is SGHTA, CDR2 FQGTGA. CDR3 nucleotide sequence: TGTGCCAGCAGCTTAACCTCGGGGCCCGAGCAGTACTTC. Its translation: CASSLTSGPEQYF.

The V gene is TRBV7-2, the J gene TRBJ2-3; D not resolved. The CDR3 runs 14 residues. The germline V and J ends were trimmed by 5 bases and 4 bases, with 13 bases remaining between them. Per the germline V gene, CDR1 is SGHTA and CDR2 is FQGNSA. CDR3 bases: TGTGCCAGCAGCCCACGGCTGAACGCAGATACGCAGTATTTT. Its protein product is CASSPRLNADTQYF.

The chain couples TRBV7-9 to TRBJ2-1, with 9 bases aligning to TRBD2. Trimming at V came to 5 bases and at J to 8 bases, leaving 7 bases not matched to a gene. The germline V gene has CDR1 SEHNR and CDR2 FQNEAQ (reference sequence). The length of the CDR3 is 14 residues. Here the CDR3 reads CASSRSGSGDEQFF. The DNA of the CDR3 is TGTGCCAGCAGCCGTAGCGGGAGTGGTGATGAGCAGTTCTTC.

This clone showed up just once. The chain couples TRBV6-5 to TRBJ2-7, with TRBD1 matching over 7 bases. After removal of 5 bases from V and 2 bases from J, the junction contained 9 bases not matched to a gene. The V gene's germline CDR1 is MNHEY and CDR2 SVGAGI. The CDR3 extends over 15 amino acids. The CDR3 DNA is TGTGCCAGCAGTCCAAGCCGGCAGGGGGCCTACGAGCAGTACTTC. Residues: CASSPSRQGAYEQYF.

This chain joins TRBV7-9 and TRBJ2-3, with 14 nucleotides matching TRBD2. The V gene end was trimmed by 5 bases and the J gene end by 2 bases; junction bases not matched to a gene: 9. Germline V CDR1 and CDR2: SEHNR, FQNEAQ (reference sequence). The CDR3 is 18 amino acids. The CDR3 region is CASSGGGLAGATTDTQYF. Here the CDR3 DNA reads TGTGCCAGCAGCGGGGGGGGACTAGCGGGAGCAACCACAGATACGCAGTATTTT.

This clone was seen once. The V and J genes are TRBV10-3 and TRBJ2-2; 12 nucleotides agree with TRBD2. There are 19 residues in the CDR3. The J segment lost 5 bases and the V segment lost 4 bases, leaving 14 bases of the junction unmatched. Looked up from germline, CDR1 is ENHRY and CDR2 is SYGVKD. The CDR3 DNA is TGTGCCATCAGTGGCCCCCGAGGGCTAGCGGGAGGGCCGACCGGGGAGCTGTTTTTT. It yields the protein CAISGPRGLAGGPTGELFF.

This sequence joins TRBV6-1 and TRBJ2-1, with a weak D call TRBD2 (5 bases). The V end was cut by 6 bases, the J end by 8 bases, with 14 bases between. This CDR3 spans 13 amino acids. The germline gives CDR1 MNHNS, CDR2 SASEGT. CDR3 DNA sequence: TGTGCCAGCAGGTTCGACGGCGGGTATGAGCAGTTCTTC. Its translation: CASRFDGGYEQFF.

V gene TRBV6-1 combines with J gene TRBJ2-3; weak D call: TRBD2 (6 bases). Germline V gene data show CDR1 as MNHNS and CDR2 as SASEGT. Deletions cut 6 bases from V and 0 bases from J, with 10 bases between. This CDR3 contains 14 residues. The CDR3 region is CASRRAGSTDTQYF. In nucleotides, the CDR3 is TGTGCCAGCAGGCGGGCGGGAAGCACAGATACGCAGTATTTT.

The chain has TRBV19 and TRBJ2-3; a weak D match, TRBD2 (6 bases). Trimming took off 3 bases at V and 1 base at J, with 11 bases between the two ends. The CDR3 is made up of 15 amino acids. Germline assignment: CDR1 LNHDA and CDR2 SQIVND (reference sequence). CDR3 nucleotides: TGTGCCAGTAGTATGGATCCGGGGGGCACAGATACGCAGTATTTT. Translating it yields CASSMDPGGTDTQYF.

This clone was found once. V usage is TRBV11-1 and J usage is TRBJ2-5, with 8 bases that match TRBD2. Germline CDR1 is SGHAT and CDR2 is FQDESV (reference sequence). This CDR3 is built from 14 residues. The ends lost 5 bases at V and 5 bases at J; junction bases unmatched: 7. This CDR3 reads CASSLGTSKETQYF. CDR3 sequence (DNA): TGTGCCAGCAGCCTGGGGACTAGTAAGGAGACCCAGTACTTC.

This sequence joins TRBV4-3 and TRBJ1-2, with 8 bases lining up with TRBD1. J lost 4 bases, V lost 1 base, and 8 bases had no gene match. This CDR3 spans 16 amino acids. Germline-derived CDR1 and CDR2 are LGHNA and YSLEER. This CDR3 is CASSQGLADRGYGYTF. Written as DNA, the CDR3 is TGCGCCAGCAGCCAAGGACTGGCCGACAGGGGCTATGGCTACACCTTC.

The chain links TRBV18 to TRBJ1-2; TRBD1 matches at 9 bases. Germline CDR1 reads KGHSH; CDR2 reads LQKENI. The CDR3 consists of 15 residues. V lost 5 bases and J lost 2; bases outside the gene matches: 6. CDR3 sequence (DNA): TGTGCCAGCTCATCCGAGGGACAGGGAAACTATGGCTACACCTTC. Encoded protein: CASSSEGQGNYGYTF.

This chain connects TRBV19 to TRBJ1-5, with 9 bases matching TRBD1. Trimming cost V 3 bases and J 6 bases; bases outside gene matches: 0. Germline CDR1 reads LNHDA; CDR2 reads SQIVND (reference sequence). The CDR3 has 13 residues. The CDR3 region has the DNA TGTGCCAGTAGTATGGACAGGGGTCAGCCCCAGCATTTT. This codes for CASSMDRGQPQHF.

The rearrangement uses TRBV29-1 and TRBJ2-5; D possibly corresponds to TRBD1 (5 bases). Germline values: CDR1 SQVTM, CDR2 ANQGSEA. This CDR3 contains 11 residues. The V gene lost 3 bases and the J gene lost 4 bases, with 6 bases spanning the gap. CDR3: CSVDRAETQYF. DNA of the CDR3: TGCAGCGTTGACAGGGCAGAGACCCAGTACTTC.

The chain is built from TRBV9 and TRBJ2-2; D may be TRBD1 (5 bases). This CDR3 is built from 17 residues. Per the germline V gene, CDR1 is SGDLS and CDR2 is YYNGEE. The V end lost 0 bases, the J end lost 7 bases, and 19 bases lay between the germline ends. CDR3 loop: CASSVGALGQGSGELFF. The CDR3 bases are TGTGCCAGCAGCGTAGGGGCCCTCGGGCAGGGCAGCGGGGAGCTGTTTTTT.

The genes are TRBV6-6 and TRBJ2-1; no firm D call. Between the trimmed V and J ends, which lost 2 bases and 4 bases, there was a span of 12 bases. This CDR3 has 15 residues. The germline gives CDR1 MNHNY, CDR2 SVGAGI (reference sequence). This CDR3 is CASSYERAQYNEQFF. CDR3 nucleotides: TGTGCCAGCAGTTACGAGCGAGCTCAGTACAATGAGCAGTTCTTC.

This clone appeared a single time. In nucleotides, the CDR3 is TGTGCCTGGAGTAAAGGACTAGCAGGAGGAGAGACCCAGTACTTC. This sequence encodes CAWSKGLAGGETQYF. The rearrangement uses TRBV30 and TRBJ2-5, with TRBD2 identical over 8 bases. The CDR3 runs 15 residues. Trimming at V came to 2 bases and at J to 4 bases, leaving 9 bases not matched to a gene. Germline CDR1 is GTSNPN and CDR2 is SVGIG (reference sequence).

About this clone itself: A junction boundary mismatches the germline segment, possibly from a read error. The rearrangement uses TRBV5-1 and TRBJ2-3, with TRBD1 identical over 10 bases. There are 18 residues in the CDR3. The germline V gene encodes CDR1 SGHRS and CDR2 YFSETQ. The CDR3, as DNA: TGCGCCAGCAGCGAGCTGTGGGCCGGGACAGGGGTTCTCTTACCCGTGGATTTT. Its translation is CASSELWAGTGVLLPVDF. The full variable domain, its missing parts supplied by reference TRBV5-1 and TRBJ2-3, is KAGVTQTPRYLIKTRGQQVTLSCSPISGHRSVSWYQQTPGQGLQFLFEYFSETQRNKGNFPGRFSGRQFSNSRSEMNVSTLELGDSALYLCASSELWAGTGVLLPVDFGPGTRLTVL.

This clone is a singleton in its sample. The chain carries TRBV11-1 and TRBJ2-6; 7 bases are a match to TRBD1. There are 18 residues in the CDR3. The V gene end was trimmed by 3 bases and the J gene end by 1 base; junction bases not matched to a gene: 9. CDR1 SGHAT and CDR2 FQDESV come from the germline V gene (reference sequence). CDR3 residues: CASSFSRGSRSGANVLTF. The CDR3 region has the DNA TGTGCCAGCAGCTTCTCCAGGGGGTCACGGTCTGGGGCCAACGTCCTGACTTTC.

J is TRBJ2-7 and V is TRBV19; D is uncertain. In germline, CDR1 is LNHDA, CDR2 SQIVND (reference sequence). The CDR3 totals 14 residues. V was shortened by 5 bases and J by 4 bases, with 15 bases between the two germline ends. The CDR3 sequence is CASSPHGVGYEQYF. CDR3 bases: TGTGCCAGTAGTCCCCATGGGGTTGGATACGAGCAGTACTTC.

This chain connects TRBV11-2 to TRBJ2-6; no clear D gene. V lost 6 bases and J lost 0, with 6 bases in between. In germline, CDR1 is SGHAT, CDR2 FQNNGV. CDR3 length equals 14 residues. The CDR3 reads CASRRSSGANVLTF. The CDR3 nucleotides read TGTGCCAGCAGAAGATCCTCTGGGGCCAACGTCCTGACTTTC.